These T cell receptor beta chains were read from a single sample in a study of beta chain features in type 1 diabetes. The protocol was immunoSEQ multiplex PCR, while the TCRdb copy is restricted to in-frame clones and leaves out a portion. Of 150,000 to 190,000 clones listed, about a tenth are singletons. Sequencing used central memory CD4+ T cells from blood. The origin of the receptors is a man aged 25-40 years with type 1 diabetes. Each CDR3 is given with its conserved first and last residue. The D gene is left open where the match is weak. Rows give clone size only sometimes, using once, few, many, or a class for an expanded clone.

>TRBV6-5|-|TRBJ1-2|-|14
TGTGCCAGCAGTTACTCGGGCAGGGCTTTTGGCTACACCTTC
CASSYSGRAFGYTF
>TRBV30|few|TRBJ1-1|-|11
TGTGCCTGGAGTAAACAGGCTGAAGCTTTCTTT
CAWSKQAEAFF
>TRBV19|-|TRBJ2-5|TRBD2|17
TGTGCCAGTAGTCTCCGTCCGGGACTAGCGGACCAAGAGACCCAGTACTTC
CASSLRPGLADQETQYF
>TRBV28|few|TRBJ2-5|-|11
TGTGCCAGCATGGGCGGGGAGACCCAGTACTTC
CASMGGETQYF
>TRBV14|-|TRBJ1-4|TRBD1|15
TGTGCCAGCAGCCAAGATTACAGGGGCTACAGCCAACTGTTTTTT
CASSQDYRGYSQLFF
>TRBV19|few|TRBJ1-1|TRBD1|21
TGTGCCAGTAGTATAGTCGGGACAGGCCAAGCGGTGGGTCATAGGAACACTGAAGCTTTCTTT
CASSIVGTGQAVGHRNTEAFF
>TRBV21-1|few|TRBJ2-7|-|15
TGTGCCAGCGGAGCGGGACTAGCGGGAGTTAGCGAGCAGTACTTC
CASGAGLAGVSEQYF
>TRBV2|-|TRBJ1-5|TRBD1|14
TGTGCCAGCATGACGACAGGGGGCAATCAGCCCCAGCATTTT
CASMTTGGNQPQHF
>TRBV11-2|few|TRBJ2-7|-|13
TGTGCCAGCAGCTTCCTAAGATCGGGGGAGCAGTACTTC
CASSFLRSGEQYF
>TRBV9|-|TRBJ2-2|-|14
TGTGCCAGCAGTGTGAAGCCGAACACCGGGGAGCTGTTTTTT
CASSVKPNTGELFF
>TRBV10-2|-|TRBJ2-3|-|16
TGCGCCAGCAGTGAGTCGGCATGGGGGGGCACAGATACGCAGTATTTT
CASSESAWGGTDTQYF
>TRBV10-3|-|TRBJ2-1|TRBD2|12
TGTGCCAGCGCGGGAGAATCTTATGAGCAGTTCTTC
CASAGESYEQFF
>TRBV2|-|TRBJ1-1|TRBD1|14
TGTGCCAGCAACAGACAGGGTTGGGGCACTGAAGCTTTCTTT
CASNRQGWGTEAFF
>TRBV18|few|TRBJ2-1|-|15
TGTGCCAGCTCACCATACGTTCGGGATGACGATGAGCAGTTCTTC
CASSPYVRDDDEQFF
>TRBV2|-|TRBJ2-3|-|12
TGTGCCAGCCTGACAGGTCCCGATACGCAGTATTTT
CASLTGPDTQYF
>TRBV7-9|few|TRBJ2-2|TRBD2|14
TGTGCCAGCAGCAGCAGCGGGAAAACCGGGGAGCTGTTTTTT
CASSSSGKTGELFF
>TRBV19|few|TRBJ1-2|-|13
TGTGCCAGTAGTCCGGGGATGTTCTATGGCTACACCTTC
CASSPGMFYGYTF
>TRBV29-1|many|TRBJ2-1|TRBD2|13
TGCAGCACCGGGGGGACCGAAGGCGATGAGCAGTTCTTC
CSTGGTEGDEQFF
>TRBV7-2|-|TRBJ2-7|TRBD1|16
TGTGCCAGCAGCTTGAATGGCGGGACAGGATCCTACGAGCAGTACTTC
CASSLNGGTGSYEQYF
>TRBV28|few|TRBJ2-7|-|14
TGTGCCAGCAGTTCCGCAGGGTCGGTCTACGAGCAGTACTTC
CASSSAGSVYEQYF
>TRBV4-3|-|TRBJ2-1|TRBD2|15
TGCGCCAGCAGCCAAGCAGGACTAGCTTCCAATGAGCAGTTCTTC
CASSQAGLASNEQFF
>TRBV9|few|TRBJ2-3|TRBD2|14
TGTGCCAGCAGCGTAACTAGCGGAGGGGATACGCAGTATTTT
CASSVTSGGDTQYF
>TRBV7-2|-|TRBJ2-1|TRBD2|16
TGTGCCAGCAGCTTAGTCCCTGCTAGCGGCTACAATGAGCAGTTCTTC
CASSLVPASGYNEQFF
>TRBV21-1|few|TRBJ1-1|-|13
TGTGCCAGCAGCAATTTCGTGAACACTGAAGCTTTCTTT
CASSNFVNTEAFF
>TRBV6-5|few|TRBJ2-7|TRBD1|14
TGTGCCAGCAGACTTAAGGGACAGGGGAGCGAGCAGTACTTC
CASRLKGQGSEQYF
>TRBV7-2|-|TRBJ2-3|TRBD2|15
TGTGCCAGCAGCTTAGCGGTAGCGGGAAGAGATACGCAGTATTTT
CASSLAVAGRDTQYF
>TRBV5-1|once|TRBJ1-1|-|15
TGCGCCAGCAGCTTGGTCGGCAGGGGTTTTAGTGAAGCTTTCTTT
CASSLVGRGFSEAFF
>TRBV28|-|TRBJ2-7|TRBD2|14
TGTGCCAGCATCTCGACTAGCGGGAGCCACGAGCAGTACTTC
CASISTSGSHEQYF
>TRBV19|-|TRBJ1-5|-|13
TGTGCCAGTACTACGGGACACTTGCAGCCCCAGCATTTT
CASTTGHLQPQHF
>TRBV11-2|few|TRBJ2-5|-|15
TGTGCCAGCAGCTTAGTCGGTCCAGCGGGAGAGACCCAGTACTTC
CASSLVGPAGETQYF
>TRBV29-1|-|TRBJ2-7|TRBD2|13
TGCAGCGTTGAAAGAGGACCGGGGGGGGAGCAGTACTTC
CSVERGPGGEQYF
>TRBV28|few|TRBJ1-5|-|16
TGTGCCAGCATTGACAGGCTATCCCATAGCAATCAGCCCCAGCATTTT
CASIDRLSHSNQPQHF
>TRBV7-9|few|TRBJ2-1|-|13
TGTGCCAGCAGCGATCGACTAGGACGAGAGCAGTTCTTC
CASSDRLGREQFF
>TRBV4-2|-|TRBJ1-2|TRBD1|17
TGTGCCAGCAGCCAAGATGCTGGGACAGGCCAGAACTATGGCTACACCTTC
CASSQDAGTGQNYGYTF
>TRBV5-1|-|TRBJ2-5|TRBD1|15
TGCGCCAGCAGCTGGGGGACAGTAAATATAGAGACCCAGTACTTC
CASSWGTVNIETQYF
>TRBV9|-|TRBJ2-3|-|12
TGTGCCAGCAGCCCGTTACGGGATACGCAGTATTTT
CASSPLRDTQYF
>TRBV7-8|-|TRBJ2-3|-|13
TGTGCCAGCAGCTTAAGAGACACAGATACGCAGTATTTT
CASSLRDTDTQYF